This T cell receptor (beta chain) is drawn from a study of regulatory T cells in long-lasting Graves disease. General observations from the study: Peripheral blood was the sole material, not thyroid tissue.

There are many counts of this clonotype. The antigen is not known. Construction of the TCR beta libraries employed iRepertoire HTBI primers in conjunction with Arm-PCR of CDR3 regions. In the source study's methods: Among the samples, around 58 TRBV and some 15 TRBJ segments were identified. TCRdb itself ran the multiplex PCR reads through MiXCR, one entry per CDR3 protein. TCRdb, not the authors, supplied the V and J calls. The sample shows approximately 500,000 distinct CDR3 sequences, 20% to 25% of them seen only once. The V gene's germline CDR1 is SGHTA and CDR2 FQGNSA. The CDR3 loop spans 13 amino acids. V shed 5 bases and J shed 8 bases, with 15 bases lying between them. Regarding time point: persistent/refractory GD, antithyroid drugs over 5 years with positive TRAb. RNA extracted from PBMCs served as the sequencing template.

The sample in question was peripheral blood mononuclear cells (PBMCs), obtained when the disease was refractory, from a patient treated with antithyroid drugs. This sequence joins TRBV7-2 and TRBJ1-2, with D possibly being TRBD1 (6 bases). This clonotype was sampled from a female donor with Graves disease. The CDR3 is CASSKEGGEGYTF. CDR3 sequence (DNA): TGTGCCAGCAGCAAGGAGGGGGGAGAGGGCTACACCTTC.